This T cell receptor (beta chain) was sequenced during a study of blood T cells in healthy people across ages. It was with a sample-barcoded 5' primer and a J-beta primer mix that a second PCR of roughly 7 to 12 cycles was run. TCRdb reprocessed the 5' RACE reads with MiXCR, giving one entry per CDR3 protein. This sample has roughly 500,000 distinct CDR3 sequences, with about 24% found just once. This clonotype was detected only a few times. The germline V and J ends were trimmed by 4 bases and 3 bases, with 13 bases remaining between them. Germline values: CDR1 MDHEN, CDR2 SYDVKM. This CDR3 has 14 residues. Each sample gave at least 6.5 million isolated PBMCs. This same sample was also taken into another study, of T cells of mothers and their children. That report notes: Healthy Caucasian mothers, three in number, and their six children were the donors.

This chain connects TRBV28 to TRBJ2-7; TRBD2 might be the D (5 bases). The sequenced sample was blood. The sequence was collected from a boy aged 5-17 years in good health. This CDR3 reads CASSSPLGGYEQYF. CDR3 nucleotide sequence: TGTGCCAGCAGTTCCCCCCTCGGAGGCTACGAGCAGTACTTC.